Below, one T cell receptor (beta chain) is given with its context. There is no known antigen for this receptor. Base qualities are not provided; no much larger clone lies one nucleotide away. These data originate in a study of OX40 agonist ivuxolimab in advanced cancers. Concerning the study at large: Ivuxolimab was an agonistic, fully human IgG2 monoclonal antibody directed against OX40 (CD134), a costimulatory receptor. Intravenous ivuxolimab was administered to patients every 2 weeks at six dose levels: 0.01, 0.1, 0.3, 1.5, 3 and 10 mg/kg. Among the approximately 50 dose-escalation patients, around 19 had hepatocellular carcinoma, roughly 15 melanoma, 9 renal cell carcinoma and 9 head and neck cancer. In the dose-escalation cohort, 82.7% of patients were male, and the mean age was approximately 60 years, with a range of roughly 20 to 79. Prior anti-PD-1, anti-PD-L1 or anti-CTLA-4 therapy was permitted, and 40% of dose-escalation patients had received checkpoint inhibitors. Partial responses occurred in three dose-escalation patients, of whom one had hepatocellular carcinoma and two had cutaneous melanoma. Peripheral TCRbeta sequencing aimed to test whether ivuxolimab altered TCR sequence diversity and caused clonal T-cell expansion. The paper reports the monotherapy dose-escalation portion (N of about 52 patients) of the phase I ivuxolimab trial. The research as a whole found: On average, CD8+ T cells showed more expanded clones than CD4+ T cells after ivuxolimab. The antigen specificity of the clonally expanded peripheral T cells was not determined. At doses of 0.1 to 3.0 mg/kg, clonal expansion of both CD4+ and CD8+ blood T cells was observed from baseline to week 6. Low levels of normalized T-cell clonal expansion were also seen in some nonresponding patients. In the 0.1-3.0 mg/kg groups, partial responders had among the lowest normalized peripheral clonal expansion, particularly in CD8+ T cells.

Patients with autoimmune disease history or receiving systemic immunosuppression were excluded from the trial. Peripheral blood for TCR sequencing was drawn from every dose cohort at baseline, at cycle 4 day 1 and at cycle 7 day 1. The samples were drawn from a first-in-human, open-label, multicenter phase I dose-escalation trial of ivuxolimab. Adults with locally advanced or metastatic melanoma, renal cell, hepatocellular, or head and neck squamous cell carcinoma were enrolled in the trial. Before TCR sequencing, CD4+ and CD8+ T cells were separately sorted from peripheral blood. Genomic DNA was extracted from sorted cells for sequencing of the TCRbeta CDR3 region. The immunoSEQ Assay was used to sequence the TCRbeta CDR3 regions. Imported from immuneACCESS, the table was reduced by TCRdb to in-frame sequences with V and J called. These copies leave out some clones; in studies compared against another copy, an unresolved V gene accounts for under half, and the cause of the remainder is not known. This sample gives about 37,000 clones in total; roughly 87% of them show up just once. Under 20% of the sample rests with the top ten.

This material consisted of CD4+ or CD8+ T cells sorted from blood, taken in a trial of the OX40 agonist ivuxolimab. The origin of this receptor is an adult with an advanced solid tumor such as melanoma, head and neck, liver or kidney cancer.

The DNA reads TGCAGCGTTGAAACTCGCGGGACCTCCTACGAGCAGTACTTC. Its product reads: CSVETRGTSYEQYF. This receptor chain uses TRBV29-1 and TRBJ2-7; a tentative D match to TRBD2 spans 6 bases. V drops 2 bases and J drops 0 bases, leaving 11 bases in between. Looking up the germline V gene yields CDR1 SQVTM and CDR2 ANQGSEA. Counted from cysteine to phenylalanine, this CDR3 has 14 amino acids. Just the 42-base CDR3 DNA is kept, in frame starting at base 1.